This T cell receptor beta chain comes out of a study of cytomegalovirus exposure and HLA in healthy donors. The PCR used 60 Vbeta and 13 Jbeta primers. Repertoires were generated with immunoSEQ multiplex PCR, while TCRdb's copy carries only in-frame clones and drops some. The sample has around 53,000 clones, over 80% seen once. With respect to this clone: Its antigen remains unidentified.

Study-wide results and limits: V segments that were indistinguishable, TRBV6-2 and TRBV6-3 among them, were omitted from analysis. Overall, 164 TCR beta chains were annotated as cytomegalovirus-associated.

Germline trimming cut 0 bases from V and 2 bases from J; bases unmatched to any gene: 9. The CDR3 is 18 amino acids. Germline-derived CDR1 and CDR2 are SGDLS and YYNGEE. The J gene is TRBJ2-1, the V gene TRBV9, with TRBD2 matching 9 bases. The origin of this receptor is a man aged 25 to 45 in good health and CMV-seronegative. The material sequenced was PBMCs. The CDR3 reads CASSVGSGGGAPYNEQFF. CDR3 DNA sequence: TGTGCCAGCAGCGTAGGGTCGGGCGGGGGGGCCCCCTACAATGAGCAGTTCTTC.